This T cell receptor (beta chain) was recorded in a study of shared clonotypes between healthy human individuals. As regards this clone: No antigen is known for it.

General study findings and limits: Investigators collected only blood, and repertoires in tissues likely differ.

Genomic DNA from each subset was divided evenly over several immunoSEQ plates. DNA at 200 ng, 25,000 to 35,000 T cell genomes, went into sorted-subset replicate PCRs. In the study's own analysis: Junction-only sequences without quality scores came from ImmunoSEQ, so filtering differed. Clones were sequenced by immunoSEQ multiplex PCR, and TCRdb holds only the in-frame ones, with some missing. Clone size and the V and J calls come from that table; the DNA yielded D and trimming. Of some 630,000 clones listed, more than 70% are singletons. The CDR3 has 15 residues. Germline loops: CDR1 SGHAT, CDR2 FQNNGV. With V trimmed by 3 bases and J by 0 bases, 5 bases remained unmatched.

The V call is TRBV11-2, the J call TRBJ2-7, with 7 bases lining up with TRBD2. This clonotype originated in a woman aged 30 to 39 in good health. Specimen: memory CD4+ T cells sorted from blood. Subset specified: CD45RA-negative fraction. CDR3 DNA sequence: TGTGCCAGCAGCTTGTCGGGAGGTCCCTCCTACGAGCAGTACTTC. As protein: CASSLSGGPSYEQYF. Using reference TRBV11-2 and TRBJ2-7 for the parts outside the CDR3, the full variable domain is EAGVAQSPRYKIIEKRQSVAFWCNPISGHATLYWYQQILGQGPKLLIQFQNNGVVDDSQLPKDRFSAERLKGVDSTLKIQPAKLEDSAVYLCASSLSGGPSYEQYFGPGTRLTVT.